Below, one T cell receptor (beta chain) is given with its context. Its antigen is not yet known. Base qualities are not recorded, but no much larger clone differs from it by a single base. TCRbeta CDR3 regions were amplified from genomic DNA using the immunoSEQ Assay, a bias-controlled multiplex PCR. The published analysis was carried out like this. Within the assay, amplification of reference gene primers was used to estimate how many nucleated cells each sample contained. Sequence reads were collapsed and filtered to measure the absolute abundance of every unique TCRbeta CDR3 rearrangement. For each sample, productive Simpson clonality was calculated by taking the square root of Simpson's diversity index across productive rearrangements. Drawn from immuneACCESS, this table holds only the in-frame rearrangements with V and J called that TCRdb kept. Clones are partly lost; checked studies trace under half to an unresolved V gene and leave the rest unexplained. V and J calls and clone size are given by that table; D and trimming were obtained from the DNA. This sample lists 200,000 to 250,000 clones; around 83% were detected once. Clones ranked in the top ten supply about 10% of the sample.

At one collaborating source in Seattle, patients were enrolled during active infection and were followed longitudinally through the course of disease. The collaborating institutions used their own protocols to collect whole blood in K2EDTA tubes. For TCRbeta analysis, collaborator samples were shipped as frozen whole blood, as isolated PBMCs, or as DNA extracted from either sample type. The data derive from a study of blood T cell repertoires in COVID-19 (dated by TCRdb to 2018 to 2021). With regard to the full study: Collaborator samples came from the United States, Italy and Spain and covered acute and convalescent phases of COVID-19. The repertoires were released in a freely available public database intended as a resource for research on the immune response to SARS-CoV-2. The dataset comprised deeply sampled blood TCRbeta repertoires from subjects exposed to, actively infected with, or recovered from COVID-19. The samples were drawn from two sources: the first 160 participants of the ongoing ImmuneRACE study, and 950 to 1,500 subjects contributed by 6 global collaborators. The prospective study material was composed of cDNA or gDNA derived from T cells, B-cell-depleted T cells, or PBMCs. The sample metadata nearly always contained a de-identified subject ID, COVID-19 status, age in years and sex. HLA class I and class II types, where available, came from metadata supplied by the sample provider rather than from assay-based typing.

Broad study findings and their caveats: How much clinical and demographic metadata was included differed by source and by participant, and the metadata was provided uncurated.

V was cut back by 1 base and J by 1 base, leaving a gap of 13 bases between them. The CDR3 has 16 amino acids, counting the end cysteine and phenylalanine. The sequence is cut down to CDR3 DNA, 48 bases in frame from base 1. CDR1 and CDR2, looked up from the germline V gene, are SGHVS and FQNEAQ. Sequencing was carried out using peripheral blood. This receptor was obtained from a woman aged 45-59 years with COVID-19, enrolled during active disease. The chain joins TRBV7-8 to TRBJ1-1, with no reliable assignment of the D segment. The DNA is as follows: TGTGCCAGCAGCTTAGGGTGGAGGGCAAGGAACACTGAAGCTTTCTTT. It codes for CASSLGWRARNTEAFF.